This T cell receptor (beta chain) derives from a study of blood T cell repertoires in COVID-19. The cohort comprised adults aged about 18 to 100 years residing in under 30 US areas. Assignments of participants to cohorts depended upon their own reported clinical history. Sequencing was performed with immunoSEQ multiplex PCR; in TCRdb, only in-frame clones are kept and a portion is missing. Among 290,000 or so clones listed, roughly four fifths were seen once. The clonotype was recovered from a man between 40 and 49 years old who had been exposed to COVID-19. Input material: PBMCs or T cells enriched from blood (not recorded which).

The CDR3 reads CAYIVGGRSTDTQYF. The DNA for the CDR3 is TGTGCCTATATAGTAGGCGGGAGAAGCACAGATACGCAGTATTTT. The J gene is TRBJ2-3, the V gene TRBV30, with TRBD2 identical over 7 bases. Unmatched junction bases numbered 10, after V lost 7 bases and J lost 0 bases. Germline CDR1 is GTSNPN and CDR2 is SVGIG (reference sequence). This CDR3 spans 15 amino acids.